The 25 T cell receptor beta chains given below trace back to one sample, sequenced in a study of technical replicates of blood from a few donors. The protocol was immunoSEQ multiplex PCR, while the TCRdb copy is restricted to in-frame clones and leaves out a portion. The table lists tens of thousands of clones, around 86% of them singletons. Sequencing was done on a sample of PBMCs. These receptors all stem from a human donor in good health. Some clones in this sample may be carry-over from other donors' samples.

V usage is TRBV11-3 and J usage is TRBJ2-3; 9 nucleotides align to TRBD1. Germline V gives CDR1 SGHNT, CDR2 YENEEA. Trimming removed 5 bases from V and 6 bases from J; junction bases left unmatched: 12. The length of the CDR3 is 16 residues. The CDR3 is CASSDGTGRDVDTQYF. In DNA, the CDR3 is TGTGCCAGCAGCGACGGGACAGGGCGGGATGTGGATACGCAGTATTTT.

The chain has TRBV7-9 and TRBJ2-1; D is possibly TRBD2 (6 bases). This CDR3 is 14 amino acids long. The V gene lost 6 bases and the J gene lost 8 bases, with 17 bases spanning the gap. Germline values: CDR1 SEHNR, CDR2 FQNEAQ (reference sequence). This chain's CDR3 is CASSPRDSMDEQFF. The CDR3 bases are TGTGCCAGCAGTCCCCGGGACTCCATGGATGAGCAGTTCTTC.

The chain combines TRBV12-5 with TRBJ2-7; 8 bases agree with TRBD1. V lost 4 bases to trimming and J lost 5 bases; unmatched junction nucleotides: 1. This CDR3 has 12 residues. Per the germline V gene, CDR1 is LGHNT and CDR2 is FRNRAP. The CDR3 loop is CASGWGQDEQYF. The CDR3 nucleotides are TGTGCTAGTGGTTGGGGACAGGACGAGCAGTACTTC.

The chain recombines TRBV5-4 with TRBJ2-1; 9 bases are a match to TRBD2. The V gene's germline CDR1 is SGHNT and CDR2 YYREEE (reference sequence). The CDR3 totals 15 residues. With 1 base clipped from V and 4 bases from J, the junction kept 3 bases outside the gene matches. Here the CDR3 reads CASSLRTSVYNEQFF. The DNA for the CDR3 is TGTGCCAGCAGCTTGCGGACTAGCGTATACAATGAGCAGTTCTTC. Full variable domain (outside the CDR3, taken from reference TRBV5-4 and TRBJ2-1): ETGVTQSPTHLIKTRGQQVTLRCSSQSGHNTVSWYQQALGQGPQFIFQYYREEENGRGNFPPRFSGLQFPNYSSELNVNALELDDSALYLCASSLRTSVYNEQFFGPGTRLTVL.

The CDR3 sequence is CASSYRGRGNTEAFF. The DNA of the CDR3 is TGTGCCAGCAGTTACCGGGGCAGGGGGAACACTGAAGCTTTCTTT. The chain is built from TRBV11-1 and TRBJ1-1; D might be TRBD1 (6 bases). Germline assignment: CDR1 SGHAT and CDR2 FQDESV (reference sequence). The V end lost 6 bases, the J end lost 1 base, and 15 bases lay between the germline ends. This CDR3 contains 15 residues.

V is TRBV19 and J is TRBJ1-2, with D unclear. V dropped 1 base and J dropped 0 bases, with 6 bases sitting between them. The CDR3 consists of 14 residues. Per the germline V gene, CDR1 is LNHDA and CDR2 is SQIVND (reference sequence). CDR3 bases: TGTGCCAGTAGTATAGGCCAGACTAACTATGGCTACACCTTC. Protein product: CASSIGQTNYGYTF.

The chain recombines TRBV9 with TRBJ2-7, with TRBD2 matching 13 bases. The CDR3 totals 15 residues. V was pared by 3 bases and J by 6 bases, with 6 bases of the junction left unmatched. From germline, CDR1 is SGDLS and CDR2 YYNGEE. The CDR3 sequence: CASSATSGGAFEQYF. Written as DNA, the CDR3 is TGTGCCAGCAGCGCCACTAGCGGGGGGGCGTTCGAGCAGTACTTC.

The chain has TRBV27 and TRBJ1-2, with 8 positions matching TRBD1. After removal of 5 bases from V and 4 bases from J, the junction contained 3 bases not matched to a gene. The CDR3 contains 13 residues. CDR1 is MNHEY and CDR2 is SMNVEV in the germline V gene (reference sequence). The CDR3 DNA is TGTGCCAGCAGTGTAACAGGGGGCTATGGCTACACCTTC. Translation gives CASSVTGGYGYTF.

The CDR3 nucleotides read TGTGCCAGCAGCTTAGGGGCCGGGAGCCCGGTGGCTTCACCCCTCCACTTT. This sequence encodes CASSLGAGSPVASPLHF. The V gene is TRBV7-9, the J gene TRBJ1-6; D ambiguous. The germline V and J ends were trimmed by 1 base and 9 bases, with 19 bases remaining between them. From germline, CDR1 is SEHNR and CDR2 FQNEAQ (reference sequence). This CDR3 has 17 amino acids.

This clone was counted only a few times. The chain links TRBV12-5 to TRBJ2-4, with 7 bases matching TRBD2. CDR3 length: 12 residues. Germline CDR1 reads LGHNT; CDR2 reads FRNRAP. V was clipped by 3 bases and J by 12 bases; unmatched bases: 5. This CDR3 reads CASGLWGGAQYF. The CDR3 DNA sequence: TGTGCTAGTGGTTTATGGGGGGGAGCTCAGTACTTC.

The rearrangement joins TRBV19 to TRBJ2-2, with 8 bases matching TRBD2. The CDR3 has 16 amino acids. Trimming took 6 bases from V and 1 from J; bases not matched to a gene: 7. The germline gives CDR1 LNHDA, CDR2 SQIVND (reference sequence). The CDR3 reads CASSPAGGLNTGELFF. The DNA of the CDR3 is TGTGCCAGTAGCCCGGCGGGGGGACTGAACACCGGGGAGCTGTTTTTT.

V gene TRBV7-2 combines with J gene TRBJ2-7, with 7 positions matching TRBD2. V was clipped by 1 base and J by 2 bases; unmatched bases: 2. CDR1 and CDR2 from the germline V gene are SGHTA and FQGNSA. This CDR3 is built from 14 residues. As DNA, the CDR3 is TGTGCCAGCAGCTTAGGCGGGAGTGCCTACGAGCAGTACTTC. Encoded protein: CASSLGGSAYEQYF.

The chain has TRBV4-2 and TRBJ2-1, with 7 bases aligning to TRBD2. Germline V gene lookup returns CDR1 LGHNA and CDR2 YNFKEQ. J was trimmed by 10 bases and V by 1 base; bases with no gene match: 10. The CDR3 length is 15 residues. The CDR3 DNA reads as TGTGCCAGCAGCCAAGGGCTAGCGGCCCTTCGCGAGCAGTTCTTC. This gives the protein CASSQGLAALREQFF.

The CDR3 here is CASSYSGGSGGTDTQYF. The CDR3 coding sequence is TGTGCCAGCAGCTATAGTGGTGGTAGCGGGGGCACAGATACGCAGTATTTT. The genes are TRBV7-2 and TRBJ2-3, with 8 nucleotides matching TRBD2. V shed 4 bases, J shed 1 base, and the junction held 10 bases outside the gene matches. Germline CDR1 and CDR2: SGHTA and FQGNSA. The CDR3 loop spans 17 amino acids. Filled out from reference TRBV7-2 and TRBJ2-3, the complete variable domain reads GAGVSQSPSNKVTEKGKDVELRCDPISGHTALYWYRQSLGQGLEFLIYFQGNSAPDKSGLPSDRFSAERTGGSVSTLTIQRTQQEDSAVYLCASSYSGGSGGTDTQYFGPGTRLTVL.

This chain links TRBV5-1 with TRBJ1-4, with a weak D call TRBD1 (6 bases). This CDR3 region has 16 residues. Germline loops: CDR1 SGHRS, CDR2 YFSETQ. V was pared by 0 bases and J by 0 bases, with 9 bases between. CDR3 sequence: CASSLGQGTTNEKLFF. The CDR3 bases are TGCGCCAGCAGCTTGGGGCAGGGGACAACTAATGAAAAACTGTTTTTT.

V is TRBV6-4 and J is TRBJ1-3; TRBD1 aligns across 12 bases. The CDR3 loop spans 18 amino acids. Germline trimming cut 6 bases from V and 4 bases from J; bases unmatched to any gene: 13. Germline V gene data show CDR1 as MRHNA and CDR2 as SNTAGT. The CDR3 nucleotides are TGTGCCAGCAGACTCGGGACAGGGGGCCATAGATCGGGAAACACCATATATTTT. Translating gives CASRLGTGGHRSGNTIYF.

The chain combines TRBV20-1 with TRBJ1-1; 8 bases are a match to TRBD1. Germline-derived CDR1 and CDR2 are DFQATT and SNEGSKA (reference sequence). This CDR3 is built from 11 residues. The CDR3 region is CKGQGNTEAFF. CDR3 coding DNA: TGCAAAGGACAGGGAAACACTGAAGCTTTCTTT.

The chain uses TRBV28 and TRBJ1-4; possibly TRBD1 for D (5 bases). V lost 3 bases and J 4 bases, leaving 15 bases between the germline ends. The CDR3 is made up of 16 amino acids. Germline V CDR1 and CDR2: MDHEN, SYDVKM. The CDR3 region is CASSLRRERGNEKLFF. CDR3 in DNA: TGTGCCAGCAGTTTGCGAAGGGAAAGGGGTAATGAAAAACTGTTTTTT.

This sequence joins TRBV18 and TRBJ1-1; unclear D gene. V was trimmed by 3 bases and J by 0 bases, leaving 8 bases between them. The CDR3 sequence is 14 residues long. Germline CDR1 is KGHSH and CDR2 is LQKENI. As DNA, the CDR3 is TGTGCCAGCTCACCCCAGGAGGTGAACACTGAAGCTTTCTTT. It codes for CASSPQEVNTEAFF.

The chain joins TRBV7-3 to TRBJ2-1, with 8 bases aligning to TRBD2. Germline assignment: CDR1 SGHTA and CDR2 FQGTGA. Losses at the gene ends were 1 base for V and 8 bases for J; bases not matched to a gene: 7. The CDR3 runs 15 residues. The CDR3 loop reads CASSLNGGAIDEQFF. The CDR3 nucleotides are TGTGCCAGCAGCTTAAACGGGGGGGCTATAGATGAGCAGTTCTTC.

V usage is TRBV6-5 and J usage is TRBJ2-5; 7 positions agree with TRBD2. The CDR3 length is 15 residues. Germline assignment: CDR1 MNHEY and CDR2 SVGAGI. Trimming at V came to 0 bases and at J to 5 bases, leaving 6 bases not matched to a gene. CDR3 region: CASSYSREVYETQYF. The CDR3 nucleotides read TGTGCCAGCAGTTACTCTCGGGAGGTATATGAGACCCAGTACTTC.

This chain's CDR3 is CASGENYGYTF. The CDR3 coding sequence is TGCGCCAGCGGAGAAAACTATGGCTACACCTTC. The rearrangement joins TRBV5-1 to TRBJ1-2, with D uncertain. The CDR3 consists of 11 residues. V was clipped by 7 bases and J by 2 bases, with 6 bases between them. CDR1 and CDR2 (germline): SGHRS, YFSETQ.

This clone occurred once. This chain uses TRBV13 with TRBJ2-1; 10 bases map to TRBD2. J lost 4 bases, V lost 5 bases, and 8 bases had no gene match. Germline CDR1 reads PRHDT; CDR2 reads FYEKMQ (reference sequence). The CDR3 consists of 16 residues. The CDR3 nucleotides read TGTGCCAGCAGCAAACTAGCGGGATCCACTTACAATGAGCAGTTCTTC. Its translation is CASSKLAGSTYNEQFF. The variable domain in full, completed from reference TRBV13 and TRBJ2-1, reads AAGVIQSPRHLIKEKRETATLKCYPIPRHDTVYWYQQGPGQDPQFLISFYEKMQSDKGSIPDRFSAQQFSDYHSELNMSSLELGDSALYFCASSKLAGSTYNEQFFGPGTRLTVL.

The table lists this clone with a count of one. This chain uses TRBV4-3 with TRBJ2-1; 7 positions agree with TRBD2. CDR3 size: 16 residues. CDR1 is LGHNA, CDR2 YSLEER, per germline. The J segment lost 2 bases and the V segment lost 1 base, leaving 5 bases of the junction unmatched. CDR3 in DNA: TGCGCCAGCAGCCAAGGAAGAAGCGGGGCCTACAATGAGCAGTTCTTC. As protein: CASSQGRSGAYNEQFF.

This clone was picked up many times. The chain recombines TRBV19 with TRBJ2-1, with 8 bases identical to TRBD2. CDR3 size: 17 residues. Germline CDR1 is LNHDA and CDR2 is SQIVND (reference sequence). With 3 bases clipped from V and 5 bases from J, the junction kept 12 bases outside the gene matches. The CDR3 bases are TGTGCCAGTAGTATGTGGGGGCCTACAGCGGGGGACAATGAGCAGTTCTTC. This codes for CASSMWGPTAGDNEQFF.